This T cell receptor beta chain was profiled in a study of cytomegalovirus exposure and HLA in healthy donors. Points from the study as a whole: According to a later analysis, donors in an Asian-associated ancestry cluster reportedly had fewer N-insertions than the approximately 720-donor mean. It was reportedly the case that the classifier diagnosed cytomegalovirus status with high specificity and sensitivity.

Researchers ran the PCR with 60 Vbeta and 13 Jbeta primers. Clones were sequenced by immunoSEQ multiplex PCR, and TCRdb holds only the in-frame ones, with some missing. The sample holds some 110,000 clones, roughly two thirds seen once. Comment on this clone: Its antigen is not identified.

Whereas donors were nominally healthy upon sampling, unrecorded immune exposures were probable. The sample was PBMCs. The sequence was collected from a female donor in good health and CMV-seronegative.

CDR3 sequence: CASSFRTGGARREKAFF. CDR3 DNA: TGCGCCAGCAGCTTCCGGACAGGGGGCGCGCGGCGCGAAAAAGCTTTCTTT. The chain carries TRBV5-1 and TRBJ1-1; 11 bases agree with TRBD1. Unmatched junction bases numbered 15, after V lost 2 bases and J lost 9 bases. The CDR3 extends over 17 amino acids. Germline V gene data show CDR1 as SGHRS and CDR2 as YFSETQ.